The clone carrying this T cell receptor (beta chain) occurred a few times. The target antigen is unknown. CDR3 length: 15 amino acids. CDR1 and CDR2 from the germline V gene are SGHAT and FQDESV (reference sequence). V lost 5 bases to trimming and J lost 4 bases; unmatched junction nucleotides: 4. This record comes from a study of beta chain features in type 1 diabetes. On the study more broadly: Researchers looked at about 110 million sorted cells across all samples.

CD4+ cells of the naive, central memory, regulatory and stem cell-like memory types were sorted via CD45RO/CCR7/CD25/CD127/CD95/CD27. Findings of the study overall: A possible short-template PCR bias applies equally to patients and controls.

Sequenced material consisted of expressed TCRB transcripts (all of the isolated RNA was reverse transcribed). Repertoires were generated with immunoSEQ multiplex PCR, while TCRdb's copy carries only in-frame clones and drops some. The sample includes around 500,000 clones, over 9.5% seen only once; the top ten take 0.045% to 0.05%. The TCR originated in a woman under 30 in good health. Sequenced material: naive CD4+ T cells from blood. The V call is TRBV11-1, the J call TRBJ2-1; 11 nucleotides match TRBD2. The CDR3 sequence: CASSLLAGVYNEQFF. The CDR3, as DNA: TGTGCCAGCAGCCTACTAGCGGGAGTGTACAATGAGCAGTTCTTC.